These T cell receptor beta chains were read from a single sample in a study of blood T cell repertoires in COVID-19. The data were produced by immunoSEQ multiplex PCR, yet TCRdb's version contains in-frame clones alone and is incomplete. The sample shows 150,000 to 200,000 clones, about 80% of them seen only once. Sequenced material: PBMCs or T cells enriched from blood (not recorded which). The receptors here all came from a woman in her fifties or sixties who had recovered from COVID-19. Each CDR3 is given with its conserved first and last residue. A D gene is named only where the DNA matches it firmly. Expanded clones get a size class; other rows say once, few or many, or leave the size out.

clone_size j_call d_call v_call cdr3_nt cdr3_aa
- TRBJ2-5 - TRBV5-1 TGCGCCAGCACCATAGAAGGGGCCGGGACCCAGTACTTC CASTIEGAGTQYF
- TRBJ2-2 - TRBV4-1 TGCGCCAGCAGCCAGGGGAACGGGGTGCTCACCGGGGAGCTGTTTTTT CASSQGNGVLTGELFF
- TRBJ1-6 - TRBV30 TGTGCCTGGAGTGTAAGCGGAGGGATCTCCTATAATTCATCCCTCCACTTT CAWSVSGGISYNSSLHF
once TRBJ2-7 - TRBV30 TGTGCCTGGAGTCTAAACGCTCCCGGGGAGCAGTACTTC CAWSLNAPGEQYF
- TRBJ1-2 - TRBV7-2 TGTGCCAGCAGCTTAGCCACAGTCTATGGCTACACCTTC CASSLATVYGYTF
- TRBJ1-2 - TRBV5-5 TGTGCCAGCAGCTACGCATTAGGGGGGGCTAACTATGGCTACACCTTC CASSYALGGANYGYTF
once TRBJ2-2 - TRBV21-1 TGTGCCAGCAGCCAAAGTCGAGGCCTAGCGGGGGAGAACACCGGGGAGCTGTTTTTT CASSQSRGLAGENTGELFF
- TRBJ2-3 - TRBV21-1 TGTGCCAGCAGCAAAGAAGGTGGGAGGGTTAGCACAGATACGCAGTATTTT CASSKEGGRVSTDTQYF
- TRBJ2-1 TRBD2 TRBV5-4 TGTGCCAGCAGCATTAGCGGGGGCTCCTACAATGAGCAGTTCTTC CASSISGGSYNEQFF
- TRBJ1-3 - TRBV19 TGTGCCGCAGGGTCTGGAAAGGGTGGAAACACCATATATTTT CAAGSGKGGNTIYF
once TRBJ2-1 - TRBV12-3/TRBV12-4 TGTGCCAGCACCCTGCGGGTCCAAGATGAGCAGTTCTTC CASTLRVQDEQFF
- TRBJ1-5 - TRBV18 TGTGCCAGCTCACCCCAGGGGAATAGCAATCAGCCCCAGCATTTT CASSPQGNSNQPQHF
- TRBJ1-5 - TRBV4-1 TGCGCCAGCAGCCAAGATTCGGGGGTTAGCAATCAGCCCCAGCATTTT CASSQDSGVSNQPQHF
- TRBJ1-2 - TRBV27 TGTGCCAGCAGTTTAAAACAGGACCTGGGCTACACCTTC CASSLKQDLGYTF
- TRBJ1-5 - TRBV30 TGTGCCTGGAGTGGGCAGGGTCAGCCCCAGCATTTT CAWSGQGQPQHF
- TRBJ1-6 - TRBV6-5 TGTGCCAGCAACGGGGAGGGCGCCGATAATTCACCCCTCCACTTT CASNGEGADNSPLHF
once TRBJ1-5 TRBD1 TRBV2 TGTGCCAGCAGTCAAGGGACAGGCCCTCCGCCCCAGCATTTT CASSQGTGPPPQHF
- TRBJ2-2 - TRBV3-1/TRBV3-2 TGTGCCAGCAGCCAAACGGCCGGGGAGCTGTTTTTT CASSQTAGELFF
- TRBJ2-1 - TRBV24-1 TGTGCCACCAGTGTTGGAGGTGAGCAGTTCTTC CATSVGGEQFF
- TRBJ2-2 TRBD2 TRBV5-4 TGTGCCGTCCCCGGACTAGCGGGGGGGAACACCGGGGAGCTGTTTTTT CAVPGLAGGNTGELFF
- TRBJ1-1 - TRBV7-9 TGTGCCAGCAGCTTGGGGGGATCTGAAGCTTTCTTT CASSLGGSEAFF
once TRBJ1-1 TRBD1 TRBV27 TGTGCCAGCACCCCGGGCAGGGGGGTCACTGAAGCTTTCTTT CASTPGRGVTEAFF
- TRBJ2-3 TRBD2 TRBV9 TGTGCCAGCAGCGCCGGGGGGACCCGCACAGATACGCAGTATTTT CASSAGGTRTDTQYF
- TRBJ2-7 - TRBV19 TGTGCCAGTAGCTCGGGCCAGGCCGGGAACTACGAGCAGTACTTC CASSSGQAGNYEQYF
- TRBJ1-5 - TRBV7-6 TGTGCCAGCAGCTTAGGACAGGACTCCAATCAGCCCCAGCATTTT CASSLGQDSNQPQHF
few TRBJ2-3 - TRBV5-1 TGCGCCAGCAGCTTGGAGCGTGACACAGATACGCAGTATTTT CASSLERDTDTQYF
- TRBJ1-5 - TRBV18 TGTGCCAGCTCCCGAACAGGGAATAGCAATCAGCCCCAGCATTTT CASSRTGNSNQPQHF
- TRBJ1-1 - TRBV7-9 TGTGCCAGCAGCTCGAGCCTGAACACTGAAGCTTTCTTT CASSSSLNTEAFF
- TRBJ2-1 TRBD1 TRBV13 TGTGCCAGCAGCTCGGACAGGGGTTACAATGAGCAGTTCTTC CASSSDRGYNEQFF
few TRBJ1-2 - TRBV7-6 TGTGCCAGCAGCCCAACACAAGCAGGGGAACGTGGCTACACCTTC CASSPTQAGERGYTF
- TRBJ2-1 TRBD2 TRBV24-1 TGTGCCACCAGTGATTGGACTAGCGGTTACAATGAGCAGTTCTTC CATSDWTSGYNEQFF
- TRBJ1-2 TRBD1 TRBV24-1 TGTGCCACCAGTGATTTGGGACAGGGGGACTACACCTTC CATSDLGQGDYTF
- TRBJ2-3 TRBD1 TRBV19 TGTGCCAGTAGGTTGACAGGGGCCAGCACAGATACGCAGTATTTT CASRLTGASTDTQYF
- TRBJ1-1 - TRBV5-1 TGCGCCAGCAGCCCGAGCGGCCCCCCAACTGAAGCTTTCTTT CASSPSGPPTEAFF
- TRBJ1-5 - TRBV7-4 TGTGCCAGCAGCCTCAATCTCGAGCCTTATAGCAATCAGCCCCAGCATTTT CASSLNLEPYSNQPQHF
- TRBJ2-1 - TRBV27 TGTGCCAGCAGTTTCGGAGGGTGGTTTATCGATGAGCAGTTCTTC CASSFGGWFIDEQFF
- TRBJ2-7 TRBD2 TRBV2 TGTGCCAGCAGTTACATCAGGCTAGCGGGGGACTACGAGCAGTACTTC CASSYIRLAGDYEQYF